This is a list of T cell receptor beta chains from one sample in a study of breast tumors, draining lymph nodes, adjacent tissues. A single record per CDR3 protein comes from TCRdb applying MiXCR to the multiplex PCR reads. The sample carries 33,000 or so distinct CDR3 sequences, under 80% recorded once. Sequenced sample: breast tumor tissue. All receptors derive from a female donor with breast cancer. Some clones in this sample may be carry-over from other donors' samples. CDR3s include the opening cysteine and the closing phenylalanine or tryptophan. A D gene is named only where the DNA matches it firmly. Where a row states a size, it is once, few, many or the class of an expanded clone; other rows omit it.

abundance: many; v_gene: TRBV19; d_gene: TRBD1; j_gene: TRBJ2-5; CDR3aa: CASSIQTGGAGIQETQYF; CDR3nt: TGTGCCAGTAGTATACAAACAGGGGGCGCGGGCATACAAGAGACCCAGTACTTC
abundance: medium-sized; v_gene: TRBV7-2; d_gene: TRBD1; j_gene: TRBJ1-6; CDR3aa: CASSFRTGHSPLHF; CDR3nt: TGTGCCAGCAGCTTTAGGACAGGCCACTCACCCCTCCACTTT
abundance: few; v_gene: TRBV2; d_gene: .; j_gene: TRBJ2-1; CDR3aa: CASSGGAVSKNEQFF; CDR3nt: TGTGCCAGCAGTGGAGGAGCGGTCTCGAAAAATGAGCAGTTCTTC
abundance: many; v_gene: TRBV20-1; d_gene: .; j_gene: TRBJ1-5; CDR3aa: CSARGQTFNQPQHF; CDR3nt: TGCAGTGCTAGAGGCCAGACTTTCAATCAGCCCCAGCATTTT
abundance: once; v_gene: TRBV5-1; d_gene: .; j_gene: TRBJ2-5; CDR3aa: CASSLSQETHYF; CDR3nt: TGCGCCAGCAGCTTGAGCCAAGAGACCCACTACTTC
abundance: many; v_gene: TRBV28; d_gene: TRBD1; j_gene: TRBJ2-7; CDR3aa: CASSFIGTVGEQYF; CDR3nt: TGTGCCAGCAGTTTTATCGGGACAGTCGGGGAGCAGTACTTC
abundance: many; v_gene: TRBV5-1; d_gene: .; j_gene: TRBJ1-3; CDR3aa: CASSLGLSGNTIYF; CDR3nt: TGCGCCAGCAGCTTGGGACTTAGTGGAAACACCATATATTTT
abundance: .; v_gene: TRBV5-1; d_gene: TRBD2; j_gene: TRBJ2-7; CDR3aa: CASSSTSGTYEQYF; CDR3nt: TGCGCCAGCAGCTCGACTAGCGGGACCTACGAGCAGTACTTC
abundance: .; v_gene: TRBV24-1; d_gene: TRBD1; j_gene: TRBJ1-2; CDR3aa: CATSDCGTGNYGYTF; CDR3nt: TGTGCCACCAGTGATTGCGGGACAGGGAACTATGGCTACACCTTC
abundance: .; v_gene: TRBV19; d_gene: .; j_gene: TRBJ2-3; CDR3aa: CASAFTDTQYF; CDR3nt: TGTGCCAGCGCGTTCACAGATACGCAGTATTTT
abundance: once; v_gene: TRBV6-4; d_gene: TRBD1; j_gene: TRBJ2-3; CDR3aa: CACSDSRQGADTQCF; CDR3nt: TGCGCCTGCAGTGACTCTAGACAGGGGGCAGATACGCAGTGTTTT
abundance: once; v_gene: TRBV12-3/TRBV12-4; d_gene: .; j_gene: TRBJ2-1; CDR3aa: CASSLTGTLIEQFF; CDR3nt: TGTGCCAGCAGTCTCACCGGGACATTGATTGAGCAGTTCTTC
abundance: .; v_gene: TRBV7-9; d_gene: .; j_gene: TRBJ1-2; CDR3aa: CASAEGFGGRGGEQGNYGYTF; CDR3nt: TGTGCCAGCGCCGAGGGATTCGGTGGGAGGGGTGGCGAGCAGGGTAACTATGGCTACACCTTC
abundance: .; v_gene: TRBV20-1; d_gene: TRBD1; j_gene: TRBJ1-2; CDR3aa: CSAPEDRDYGYTF; CDR3nt: TGCAGTGCCCCCGAGGACAGGGACTATGGCTACACCTTC
abundance: .; v_gene: TRBV7-3; d_gene: .; j_gene: TRBJ2-1; CDR3aa: CASSLRAGRGQNNEQFF; CDR3nt: TGTGCCAGCAGCTTAAGGGCGGGAAGAGGACAGAACAATGAGCAGTTCTTC
abundance: many; v_gene: TRBV6-5; d_gene: .; j_gene: TRBJ2-1; CDR3aa: CASNYQDYNEQFF; CDR3nt: TGTGCCAGCAATTACCAGGACTACAATGAGCAGTTCTTC
abundance: .; v_gene: TRBV14; d_gene: TRBD1; j_gene: TRBJ1-5; CDR3aa: CASSQAGQRNQPQHF; CDR3nt: TGTGCCAGCAGCCAAGCGGGACAGAGAAATCAGCCCCAGCATTTT
abundance: .; v_gene: TRBV7-6; d_gene: TRBD2; j_gene: TRBJ2-2; CDR3aa: CASSLASGSAGELFF; CDR3nt: TGTGCCAGCAGCTTAGCTAGCGGGAGTGCCGGGGAGCTGTTTTTT
abundance: .; v_gene: TRBV24-1; d_gene: .; j_gene: TRBJ2-7; CDR3aa: CATPLPFREQYF; CDR3nt: TGTGCCACCCCTCTCCCTTTTCGGGAGCAGTACTTC
abundance: once; v_gene: TRBV5-1; d_gene: TRBD1; j_gene: TRBJ1-2; CDR3aa: CASSLTGGAANHGYTF; CDR3nt: TGCGCCAGCAGCTTAACAGGGGGCGCGGCTAACCATGGCTACACCTTC
abundance: once; v_gene: TRBV20-1; d_gene: TRBD1; j_gene: TRBJ1-4; CDR3aa: CSAIKQGQGNEKLFF; CDR3nt: TGCAGTGCTATCAAACAGGGACAGGGGAATGAAAAACTGTTTTTT
abundance: .; v_gene: TRBV14; d_gene: TRBD2; j_gene: TRBJ2-7; CDR3aa: CASSQDWGRAGYEQYF; CDR3nt: TGCGCCAGCAGCCAAGATTGGGGGAGGGCCGGCTACGAGCAGTACTTC